This TCR beta chain appears in the sequencing data of a study of PD-L1 blockade in urothelial cancer. Study-wide results and caveats: Enhanced expansion of tumor-associated blood clones at 3 weeks characterized durable-benefit patients.

On this clone: Its antigen remains unknown.

Synthetic analogs of TCR templates were spiked into every PCR. Libraries were prepared by immunoSEQ multiplex PCR; TCRdb keeps only in-frame clonotypes and omits some of them. The table lists more than 50,000 clones, roughly 79% of them singletons. Time point described: pretreatment peripheral blood. The source is a man between 65 and 85 years old with urothelial cancer. This sample comprised PBMCs, obtained around atezolizumab (anti-PD-L1) treatment.

For the CDR3, the DNA is TGCGCCAGCAGCGGTCCCGGGACAGGAGCGAACACTGAAGCTTTCTTT. This encodes CASSGPGTGANTEAFF. The chain links TRBV5-1 to TRBJ1-1; 8 bases are a match to TRBD1. This CDR3 is built from 16 residues. Germline V gene data show CDR1 as SGHRS and CDR2 as YFSETQ. The ends lost 4 bases at V and 1 base at J; junction bases unmatched: 9.